The 6 T cell receptor beta chains listed next were all sequenced from one sample in a study of T cells in Graves' hyperthyroidism and ophthalmopathy. Amplified TCR beta CDR3 regions derived from RNA transcripts. The study used the HTBI primer set for a first-round RT-PCR of the TCR CDR3. TCRdb processed the multiplex PCR reads anew with MiXCR; each CDR3 protein has one entry. The sample records over 250,000 distinct CDR3 sequences, under 30% being singletons. The sequenced sample was blood. These receptors were collected from a man in his forties with Graves' hyperthyroidism that later progressed to Graves' ophthalmopathy.

This clonotype was observed many times. The chain joins TRBV27 to TRBJ2-7, with 7 bases aligning to TRBD1. CDR3 length: 16 amino acids. Germline lookup yields CDR1 MNHEY and CDR2 SMNVEV (reference sequence). With 3 bases clipped from V and 6 bases from J, the junction kept 14 bases outside the gene matches. This chain's CDR3 is CASSFDRVRPHCEQYF. CDR3 DNA: TGTGCCAGCAGTTTCGACAGGGTCAGACCCCATTGCGAGCAGTACTTC.

This clonotype was counted many times. The chain is built from TRBV11-2 and TRBJ1-1, with no clear D. Trimming cost V 6 bases and J 3 bases, with 11 bases left between them. The CDR3 contains 13 residues. Germline assignment: CDR1 SGHAT and CDR2 FQNNGV. The CDR3 sequence is CASSQTEDTEAFF. DNA of the CDR3: TGTGCCAGCAGTCAAACAGAGGACACTGAAGCTTTCTTT. The complete variable domain, with remaining parts taken from reference TRBV11-2 and TRBJ1-1, reads EAGVAQSPRYKIIEKRQSVAFWCNPISGHATLYWYQQILGQGPKLLIQFQNNGVVDDSQLPKDRFSAERLKGVDSTLKIQPAKLEDSAVYLCASSQTEDTEAFFGQGTRLTVV.

The table lists this clonotype with many counts. The chain has TRBV12-3 or TRBV12-4 and TRBJ2-4, with a tentative D call TRBD1 (6 bases). This CDR3 is built from 14 residues. With 7 bases removed from V and 1 base from J, the gap between germline ends came to 11 bases. This CDR3 is CASTSTGAKNIQYF. The CDR3 region has the DNA TGTGCCAGCACCTCAACAGGGGCCAAAAACATTCAGTACTTC.

The V call is TRBV24-1, the J call TRBJ1-2; 8 nucleotides match TRBD1. The germline V gene encodes CDR1 KGHDR and CDR2 SFDVKD. The length of the CDR3 is 12 residues. Trimming removed 9 bases from V and 5 bases from J; junction bases left unmatched: 4. CDR3 coding DNA: TGTGCCACCTCGACAGGGGAATATGGCTACACCTTC. It encodes CATSTGEYGYTF.

In its sample, this clonotype was seen many times. The gene calls are TRBV6-5 and TRBJ2-7, with a weak D call TRBD1 (6 bases). The CDR3 is made up of 16 amino acids. From germline, CDR1 is MNHEY and CDR2 SVGAGI. V was trimmed by 7 bases and J by 0 bases, leaving 19 bases between them. This chain's CDR3 is CASTLSGASSSYEQYF. In DNA form, the CDR3 reads TGTGCCAGCACATTATCAGGGGCCTCCAGCTCCTACGAGCAGTACTTC.

This clonotype was recorded at least ten times. The J gene is TRBJ2-7, the V gene TRBV29-1; D remains ambiguous. CDR1 and CDR2 (germline): SQVTM, ANQGSEA. The CDR3 runs 13 residues. V lost 4 bases and J 0 bases, leaving 10 bases between the germline ends. CDR3 region: CSVVGRHSYEQYF. The CDR3, as DNA: TGCAGCGTTGTAGGACGGCACTCCTACGAGCAGTACTTC.